This TCR beta chain was captured by sequencing in a study of T cell responses to AZD1222 COVID-19 vaccine. The table came from immunoSEQ multiplex PCR; TCRdb's copy has only in-frame clones and leaves some out. The sample shows tens of thousands of clones, more than 75% of them seen only once. Unmatched junction bases numbered 1, after V lost 1 base and J lost 4 bases. Germline V gives CDR1 SGHAT, CDR2 FQNNGV. This CDR3 is 13 amino acids long. In this sample, this clone turned up once. This receptor was identified in an adult in good health. Sequenced material: peripheral blood, taken on day 0 of AZD1222 vaccination. This sequence joins TRBV11-2 and TRBJ2-7, with 7 bases identical to TRBD1. CDR3 nucleotide sequence: TGTGCCAGCAGCTTAGGGACAGGATACGAGCAGTACTTC. It is translated as CASSLGTGYEQYF.